The present T cell receptor (beta chain) was sequenced within a study of blood T cells in healthy people across ages. General study points: Diversity of TCR beta per million T cells declined in a roughly linear way with age.

Primers used in a second PCR of about 7 to 12 cycles were a sample-barcoded 5' primer and a J-beta primer mix. TCRdb fed the 5' RACE reads into MiXCR, producing one record per CDR3 protein. The table has 1.2 million to 1.5 million distinct CDR3 sequences, approximately 59% seen once. CDR1 and CDR2 (germline): WSHSY, SAAADI. The CDR3 has 14 amino acids. The V gene end was trimmed by 6 bases and the J gene end by 10 bases; junction bases not matched to a gene: 6. Note on this clonotype: The antigen is unknown.

The sequence was obtained from a man aged 18 to 30 in good health. The chain combines TRBV10-2 with TRBJ2-1, with 13 bases lining up with TRBD2. The sample comprised blood. The CDR3 protein is CASSLGLAGYEQFF. CDR3 DNA sequence: TGCGCCAGCAGCCTGGGACTAGCGGGGTACGAGCAGTTCTTC.